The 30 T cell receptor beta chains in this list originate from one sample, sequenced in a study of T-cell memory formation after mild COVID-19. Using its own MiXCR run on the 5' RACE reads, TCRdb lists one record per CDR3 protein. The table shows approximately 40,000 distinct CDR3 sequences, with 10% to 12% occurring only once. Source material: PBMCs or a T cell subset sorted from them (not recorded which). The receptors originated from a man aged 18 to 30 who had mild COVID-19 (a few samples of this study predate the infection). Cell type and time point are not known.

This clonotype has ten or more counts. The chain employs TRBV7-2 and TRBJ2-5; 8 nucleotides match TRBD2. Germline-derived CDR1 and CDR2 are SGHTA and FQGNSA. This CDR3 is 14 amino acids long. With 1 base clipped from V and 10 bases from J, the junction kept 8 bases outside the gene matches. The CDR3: CASSLVRVSGGQYF. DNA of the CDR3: TGTGCCAGCAGCTTAGTTCGAGTCAGCGGGGGCCAGTACTTC. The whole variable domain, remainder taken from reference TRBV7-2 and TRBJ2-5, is GAGVSQSPSNKVTEKGKDVELRCDPISGHTALYWYRQSLGQGLEFLIYFQGNSAPDKSGLPSDRFSAERTGGSVSTLTIQRTQQEDSAVYLCASSLVRVSGGQYFGPGTRLLVL.

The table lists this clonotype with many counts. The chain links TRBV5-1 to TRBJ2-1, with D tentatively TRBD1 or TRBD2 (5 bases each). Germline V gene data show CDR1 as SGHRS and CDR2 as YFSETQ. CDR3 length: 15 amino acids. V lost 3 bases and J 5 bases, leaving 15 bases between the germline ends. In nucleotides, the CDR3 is TGCGCCAGCAGCTCTTCCACCGGGACCCACAATGAGCAGTTCTTC. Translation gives CASSSSTGTHNEQFF.

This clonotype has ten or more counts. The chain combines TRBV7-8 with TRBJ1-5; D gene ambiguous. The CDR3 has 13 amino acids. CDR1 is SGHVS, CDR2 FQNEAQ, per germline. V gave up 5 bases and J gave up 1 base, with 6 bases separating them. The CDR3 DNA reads TGTGCCAGCAGCCGCGGCAGCAATCAGCCCCAGCATTTT. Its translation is CASSRGSNQPQHF. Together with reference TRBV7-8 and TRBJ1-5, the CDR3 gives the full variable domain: GAGVSQSPRYKVAKRGQDVALRCDPISGHVSLFWYQQALGQGPEFLTYFQNEAQLDKSGLPSDRFFAERPEGSVSTLKIQRTQQEDSAVYLCASSRGSNQPQHFGDGTRLSIL.

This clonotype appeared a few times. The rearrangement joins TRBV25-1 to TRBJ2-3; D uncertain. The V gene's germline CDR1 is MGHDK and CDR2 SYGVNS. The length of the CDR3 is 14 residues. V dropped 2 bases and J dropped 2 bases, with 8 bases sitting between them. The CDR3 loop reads CASSEMETTDTQYF. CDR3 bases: TGTGCCAGCAGTGAAATGGAGACCACAGATACGCAGTATTTT.

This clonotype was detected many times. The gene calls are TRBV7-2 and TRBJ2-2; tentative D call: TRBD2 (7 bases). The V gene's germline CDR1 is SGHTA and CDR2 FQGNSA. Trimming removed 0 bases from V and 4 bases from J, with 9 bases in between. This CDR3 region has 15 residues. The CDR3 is CASSLAGGLTGELFF. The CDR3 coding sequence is TGTGCCAGCAGCTTAGCCGGGGGGCTCACCGGGGAGCTGTTTTTT. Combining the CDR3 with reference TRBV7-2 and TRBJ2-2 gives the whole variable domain GAGVSQSPSNKVTEKGKDVELRCDPISGHTALYWYRQSLGQGLEFLIYFQGNSAPDKSGLPSDRFSAERTGGSVSTLTIQRTQQEDSAVYLCASSLAGGLTGELFFGEGSRLTVL.

The CDR3 here is CASSQGQTDTQYF. CDR3 sequence (DNA): TGTGCCAGCAGCCAAGGACAGACAGATACGCAGTATTTT. The chain employs TRBV4-2 and TRBJ2-3; TRBD1 might be the D (5 bases). This CDR3 is 13 amino acids long. Germline values: CDR1 LGHNA, CDR2 YNFKEQ. V shed 1 base and J shed 3 bases, with 5 bases lying between them.

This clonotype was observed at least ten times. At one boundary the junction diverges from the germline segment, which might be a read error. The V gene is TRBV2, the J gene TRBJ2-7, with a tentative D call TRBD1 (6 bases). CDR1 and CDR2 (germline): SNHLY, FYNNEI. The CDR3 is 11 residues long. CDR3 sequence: CASRQQGMARF. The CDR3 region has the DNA TGTGCCAGCAGACAACAGGGAATGGCGAGGTTC. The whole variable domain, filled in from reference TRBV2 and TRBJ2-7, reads EPEVTQTPSHQVTQMGQEVILRCVPISNHLYFYWYRQILGQKVEFLVSFYNNEISEKSEIFDDQFSVERPDGSNFTLKIRSTKLEDSAMYFCASRQQGMARFGPGTRLTVT.

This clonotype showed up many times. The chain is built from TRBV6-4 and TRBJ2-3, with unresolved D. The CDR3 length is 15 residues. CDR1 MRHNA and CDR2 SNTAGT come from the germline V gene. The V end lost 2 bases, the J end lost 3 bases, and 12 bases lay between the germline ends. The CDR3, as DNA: TGTGCCAGCAGTGACGGCGAGACCGGGACAGATACGCAGTATTTT. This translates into CASSDGETGTDTQYF.

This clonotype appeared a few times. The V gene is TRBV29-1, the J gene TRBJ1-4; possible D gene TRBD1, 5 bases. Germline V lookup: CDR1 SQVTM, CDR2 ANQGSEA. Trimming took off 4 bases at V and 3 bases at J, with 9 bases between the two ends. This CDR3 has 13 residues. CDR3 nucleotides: TGCAGCGTTGGAGGGGTAGCTAATGAAAAACTGTTTTTT. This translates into CSVGGVANEKLFF.

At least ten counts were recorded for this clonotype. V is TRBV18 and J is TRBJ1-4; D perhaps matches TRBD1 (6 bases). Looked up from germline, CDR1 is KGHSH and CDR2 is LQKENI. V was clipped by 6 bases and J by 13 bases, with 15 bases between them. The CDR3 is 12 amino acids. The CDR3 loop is CASSQEQTGLFF. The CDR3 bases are TGTGCCAGCTCCCAGGAGCAGACAGGACTGTTTTTT.

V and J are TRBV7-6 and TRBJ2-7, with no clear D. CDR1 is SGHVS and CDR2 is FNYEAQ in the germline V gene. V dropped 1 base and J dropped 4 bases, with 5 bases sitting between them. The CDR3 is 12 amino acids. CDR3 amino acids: CASSLDEYEQYF. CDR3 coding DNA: TGTGCCAGCAGCTTAGACGAGTACGAGCAGTACTTC.

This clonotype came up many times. The CDR3 protein is CASSILAGGLPDTQYF. CDR3 nucleotides: TGCGCCAGCAGCATACTAGCGGGGGGGTTGCCAGATACGCAGTATTTT. The chain links TRBV5-1 to TRBJ2-3; 13 bases are shared with TRBD2. The germline V gene has CDR1 SGHRS and CDR2 YFSETQ. The CDR3 sequence is 16 residues long. After removal of 4 bases from V and 4 bases from J, the junction contained 6 bases not matched to a gene.

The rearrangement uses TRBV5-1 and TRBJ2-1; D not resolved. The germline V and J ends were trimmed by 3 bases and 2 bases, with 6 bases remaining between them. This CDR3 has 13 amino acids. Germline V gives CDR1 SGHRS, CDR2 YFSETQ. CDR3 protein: CASSSEPYNEQFF. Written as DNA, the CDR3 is TGCGCCAGCAGCTCGGAACCCTACAATGAGCAGTTCTTC.

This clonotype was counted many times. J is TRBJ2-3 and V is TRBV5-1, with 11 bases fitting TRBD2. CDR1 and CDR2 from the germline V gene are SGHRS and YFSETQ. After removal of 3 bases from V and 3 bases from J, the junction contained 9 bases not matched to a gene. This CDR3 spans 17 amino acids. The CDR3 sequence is CASSSRLSGGVTDTQYF. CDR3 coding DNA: TGCGCCAGCAGCTCTCGACTTAGCGGGGGGGTTACAGATACGCAGTATTTT.

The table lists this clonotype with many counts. CDR3 region: CATSDPAGETQYF. Written as DNA, the CDR3 is TGTGCCACCAGTGATCCGGCTGGGGAGACCCAGTACTTC. This chain links TRBV24-1 with TRBJ2-5; D is uncertain. The ends were cut back, 3 bases at V and 5 bases at J, with 9 bases in the middle. Germline CDR1 KGHDR, CDR2 SFDVKD. The CDR3 extends over 13 amino acids.

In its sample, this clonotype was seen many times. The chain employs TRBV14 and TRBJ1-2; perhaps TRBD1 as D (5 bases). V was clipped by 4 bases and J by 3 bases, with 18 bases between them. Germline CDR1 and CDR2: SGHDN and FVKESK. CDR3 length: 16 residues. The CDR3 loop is CASSPLGRAGYYGYTF. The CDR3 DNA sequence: TGTGCCAGCAGCCCCCTCGGTCGGGCAGGGTACTATGGCTACACCTTC.

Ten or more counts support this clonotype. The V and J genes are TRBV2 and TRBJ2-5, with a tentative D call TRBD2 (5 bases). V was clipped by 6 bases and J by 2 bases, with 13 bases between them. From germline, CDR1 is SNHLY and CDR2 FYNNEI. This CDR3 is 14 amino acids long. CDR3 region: CASSLEGGQETQYF. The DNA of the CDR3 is TGTGCCAGCAGCCTCGAGGGCGGGCAAGAGACCCAGTACTTC.

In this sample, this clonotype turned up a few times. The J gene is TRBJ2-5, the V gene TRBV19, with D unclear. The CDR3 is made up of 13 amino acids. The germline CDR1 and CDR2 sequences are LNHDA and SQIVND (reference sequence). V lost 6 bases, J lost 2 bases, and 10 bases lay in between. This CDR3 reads CASRRRPQETQYF. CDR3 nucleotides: TGTGCCAGTAGAAGGCGTCCGCAAGAGACCCAGTACTTC.

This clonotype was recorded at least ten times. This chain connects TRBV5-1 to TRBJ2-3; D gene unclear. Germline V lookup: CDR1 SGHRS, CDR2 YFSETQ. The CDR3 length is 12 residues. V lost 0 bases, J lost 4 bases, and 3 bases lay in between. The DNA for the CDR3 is TGCGCCAGCAGCTTGGAATCAGATACGCAGTATTTT. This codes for CASSLESDTQYF.

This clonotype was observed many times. This CDR3 reads CASSPGSETQYF. In DNA, the CDR3 is TGTGCCAGCTCACCAGGGAGCGAGACCCAGTACTTC. The V call is TRBV18, the J call TRBJ2-5; D may be TRBD2 (5 bases). V lost 2 bases to trimming and J lost 5 bases, with 6 bases between them. CDR3 length equals 12 residues. From germline, CDR1 is KGHSH and CDR2 LQKENI.

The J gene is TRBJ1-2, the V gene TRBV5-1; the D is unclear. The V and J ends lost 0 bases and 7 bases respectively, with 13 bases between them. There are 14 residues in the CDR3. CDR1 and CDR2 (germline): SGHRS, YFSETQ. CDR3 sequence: CASSLEATFGGYTF. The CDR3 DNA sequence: TGCGCCAGCAGCTTGGAGGCGACATTCGGTGGCTACACCTTC.

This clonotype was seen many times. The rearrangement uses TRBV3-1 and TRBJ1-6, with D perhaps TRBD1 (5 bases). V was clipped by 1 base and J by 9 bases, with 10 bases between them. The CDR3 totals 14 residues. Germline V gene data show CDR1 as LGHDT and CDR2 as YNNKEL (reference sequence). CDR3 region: CASSQGGAGSPLHF. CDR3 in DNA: TGTGCCAGCAGCCAAGGGGGCGCGGGTTCACCCCTCCACTTT.

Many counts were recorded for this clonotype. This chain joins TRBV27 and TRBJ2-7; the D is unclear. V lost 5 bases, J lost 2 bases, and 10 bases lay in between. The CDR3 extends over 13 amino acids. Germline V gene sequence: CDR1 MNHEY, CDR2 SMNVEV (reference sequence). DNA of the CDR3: TGTGCCAGCAGTCGCCTTTACACCTACGAGCAGTACTTC. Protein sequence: CASSRLYTYEQYF.

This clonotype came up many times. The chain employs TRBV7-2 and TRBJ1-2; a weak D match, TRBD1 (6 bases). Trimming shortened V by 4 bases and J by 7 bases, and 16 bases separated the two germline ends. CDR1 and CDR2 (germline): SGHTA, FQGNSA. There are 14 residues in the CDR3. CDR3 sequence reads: CASSSKNRALGYTF. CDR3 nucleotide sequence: TGTGCCAGCAGCTCTAAGAACAGGGCTCTTGGCTACACCTTC.

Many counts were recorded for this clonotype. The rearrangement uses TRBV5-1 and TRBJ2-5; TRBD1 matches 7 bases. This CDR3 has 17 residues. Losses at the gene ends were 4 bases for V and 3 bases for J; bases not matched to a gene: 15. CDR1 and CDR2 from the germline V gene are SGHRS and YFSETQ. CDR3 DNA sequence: TGCGCCAGCAGCCCATACTTAGGGGGCGCGGAAAAAGAGACCCAGTACTTC. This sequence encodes CASSPYLGGAEKETQYF.

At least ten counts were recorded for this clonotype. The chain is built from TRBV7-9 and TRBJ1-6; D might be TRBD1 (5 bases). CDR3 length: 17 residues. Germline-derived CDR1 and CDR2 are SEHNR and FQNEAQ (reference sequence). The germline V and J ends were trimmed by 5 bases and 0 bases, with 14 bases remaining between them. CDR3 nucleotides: TGTGCCAGCAGCCTCATGGGGGGAGGCTCCTATAATTCACCCCTCCACTTT. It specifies CASSLMGGGSYNSPLHF.

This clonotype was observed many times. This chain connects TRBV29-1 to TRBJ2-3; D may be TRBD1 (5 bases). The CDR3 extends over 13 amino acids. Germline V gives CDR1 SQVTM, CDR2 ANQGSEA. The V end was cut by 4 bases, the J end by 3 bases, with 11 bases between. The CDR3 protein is CSVARARTDTQYF. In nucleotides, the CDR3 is TGCAGCGTTGCCAGGGCAAGGACAGATACGCAGTATTTT.

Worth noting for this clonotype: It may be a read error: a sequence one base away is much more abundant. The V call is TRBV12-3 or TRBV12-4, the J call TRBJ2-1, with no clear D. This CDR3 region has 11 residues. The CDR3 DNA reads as TGTGCCAGCAGTTTTGGCGGAAGATCGATCTTC. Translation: CASSFGGRSIF.

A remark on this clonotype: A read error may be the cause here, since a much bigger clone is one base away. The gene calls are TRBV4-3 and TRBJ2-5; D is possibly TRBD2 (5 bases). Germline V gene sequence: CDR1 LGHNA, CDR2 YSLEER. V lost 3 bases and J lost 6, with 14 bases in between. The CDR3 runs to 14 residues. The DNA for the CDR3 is TGCGCCAGCAGCCATGCCTGGCTCGGGAAGACCCAGTACTTC. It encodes CASSHAWLGKTQYF.

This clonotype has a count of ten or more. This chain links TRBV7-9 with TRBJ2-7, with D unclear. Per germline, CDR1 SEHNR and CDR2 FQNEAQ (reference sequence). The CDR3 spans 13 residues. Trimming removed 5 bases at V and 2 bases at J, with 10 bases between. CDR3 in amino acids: CASSIAGAYEQYV. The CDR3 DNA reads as TGTGCCAGCAGCATCGCAGGAGCCTACGAGCAGTACGTC.